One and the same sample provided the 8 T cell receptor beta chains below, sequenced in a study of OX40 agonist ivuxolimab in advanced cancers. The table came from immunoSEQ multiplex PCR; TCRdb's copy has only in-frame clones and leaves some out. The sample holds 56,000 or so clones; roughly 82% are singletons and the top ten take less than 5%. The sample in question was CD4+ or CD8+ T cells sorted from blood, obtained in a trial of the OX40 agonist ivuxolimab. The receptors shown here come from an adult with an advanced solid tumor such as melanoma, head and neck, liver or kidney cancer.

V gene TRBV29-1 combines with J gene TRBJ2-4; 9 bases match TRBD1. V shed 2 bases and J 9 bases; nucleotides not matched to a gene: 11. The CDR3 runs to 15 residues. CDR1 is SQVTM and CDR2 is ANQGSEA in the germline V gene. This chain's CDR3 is CSVETYRGLGSIQYF. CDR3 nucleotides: TGCAGCGTTGAAACTTACAGGGGGCTTGGGAGCATTCAGTACTTC.

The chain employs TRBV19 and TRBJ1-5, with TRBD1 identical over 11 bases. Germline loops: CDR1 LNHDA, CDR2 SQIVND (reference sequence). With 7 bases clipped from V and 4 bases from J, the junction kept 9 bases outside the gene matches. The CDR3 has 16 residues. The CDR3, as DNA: TGTGCCAGTATTCCCGGGACAGGGGGAGGAAATCAGCCCCAGCATTTT. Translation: CASIPGTGGGNQPQHF.

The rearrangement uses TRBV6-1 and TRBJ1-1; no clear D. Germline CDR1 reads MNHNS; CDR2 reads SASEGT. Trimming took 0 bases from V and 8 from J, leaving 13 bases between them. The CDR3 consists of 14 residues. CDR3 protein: CASSEAGESREAFF. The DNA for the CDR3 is TGTGCCAGCAGTGAAGCTGGGGAGAGTCGGGAAGCTTTCTTT.

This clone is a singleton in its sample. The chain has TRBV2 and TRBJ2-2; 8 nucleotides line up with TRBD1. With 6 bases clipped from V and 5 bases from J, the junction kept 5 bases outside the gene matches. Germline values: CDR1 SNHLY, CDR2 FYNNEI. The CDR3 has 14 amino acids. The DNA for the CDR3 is TGTGCCAGCAGCCTCAGGGGGCGGACCGGGGAGCTGTTTTTT. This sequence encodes CASSLRGRTGELFF.

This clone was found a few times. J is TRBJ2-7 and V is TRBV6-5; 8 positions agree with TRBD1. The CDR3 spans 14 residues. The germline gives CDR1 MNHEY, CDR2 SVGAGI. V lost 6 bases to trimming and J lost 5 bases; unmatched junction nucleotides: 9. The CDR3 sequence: CASRGRTGKDEQYF. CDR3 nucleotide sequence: TGTGCCAGCAGGGGGAGGACAGGGAAGGACGAGCAGTACTTC.

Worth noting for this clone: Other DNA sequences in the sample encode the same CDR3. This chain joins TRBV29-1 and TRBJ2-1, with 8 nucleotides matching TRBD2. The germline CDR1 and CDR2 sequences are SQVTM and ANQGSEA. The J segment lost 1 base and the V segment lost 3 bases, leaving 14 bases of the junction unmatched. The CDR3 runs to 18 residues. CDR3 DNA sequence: TGCAGCGTTGACGGGGGGGGAGGGGCAGGAGGTTCCTACAATGAGCAGTTCTTC. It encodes CSVDGGGGAGGSYNEQFF.

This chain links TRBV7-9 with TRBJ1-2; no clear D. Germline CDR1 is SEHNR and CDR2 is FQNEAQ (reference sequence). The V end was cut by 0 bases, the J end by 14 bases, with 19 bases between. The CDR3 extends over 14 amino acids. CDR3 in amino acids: CASSLAGTTQSSTF. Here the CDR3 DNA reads TGTGCCAGCAGCTTAGCGGGCACGACACAATCGAGTACCTTC.

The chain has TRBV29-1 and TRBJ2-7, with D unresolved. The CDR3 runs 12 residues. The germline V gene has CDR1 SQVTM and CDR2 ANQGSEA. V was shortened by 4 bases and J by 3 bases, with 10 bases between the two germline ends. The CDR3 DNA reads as TGCAGCGTTGCCGAACCCATCTACGAGCAGTACTTC. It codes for CSVAEPIYEQYF.